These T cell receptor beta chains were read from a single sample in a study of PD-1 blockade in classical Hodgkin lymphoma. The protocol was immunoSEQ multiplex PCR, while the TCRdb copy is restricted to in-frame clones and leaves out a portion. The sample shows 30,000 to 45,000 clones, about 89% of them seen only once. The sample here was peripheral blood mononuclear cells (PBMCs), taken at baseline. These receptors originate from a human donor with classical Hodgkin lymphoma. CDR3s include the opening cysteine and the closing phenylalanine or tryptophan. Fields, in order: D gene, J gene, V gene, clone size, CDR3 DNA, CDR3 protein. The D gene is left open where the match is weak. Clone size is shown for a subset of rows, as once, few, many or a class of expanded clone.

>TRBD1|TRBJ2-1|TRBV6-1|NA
TGTGCCAGCAGTGAAGACAGGGGCTTTTACAATGAGCAGTTCTTC
CASSEDRGFYNEQFF
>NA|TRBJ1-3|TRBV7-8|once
TGTGCCAGCAGCTTAGTACCGAACACCATATATTTT
CASSLVPNTIYF
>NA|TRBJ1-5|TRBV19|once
TGTGCCAGTAGTCTGGATAGCAATCAGCCCCAGCATTTT
CASSLDSNQPQHF
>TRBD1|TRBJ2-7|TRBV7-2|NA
TGTGCCAGCAGCTTAAATACAGGGGCGGGCGAGCAGTACTTC
CASSLNTGAGEQYF
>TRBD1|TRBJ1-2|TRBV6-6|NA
TGTGCCAGCAGTTCCCTAGGGGGGACAGGGAAGGATGGCTACACCTTC
CASSSLGGTGKDGYTF
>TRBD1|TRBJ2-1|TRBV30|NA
TGTGCCTGGAACCCAGGGGGCTCCTACAATGAGCAGTTCTTC
CAWNPGGSYNEQFF
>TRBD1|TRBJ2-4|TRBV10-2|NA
TGCGCCAGCAGTGAACCTAGGGACAGGGGGCATCAAGGCATTCAGTACTTC
CASSEPRDRGHQGIQYF
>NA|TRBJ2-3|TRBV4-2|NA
TGTGCCAGCAGCCAGTTATCTGTGGGGGCTGGGGGGGGTGGAGATACGCAGTATTTT
CASSQLSVGAGGGGDTQYF
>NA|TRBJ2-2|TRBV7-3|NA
TGTGCCATCGAACTGGTTAGGGGCGGGGAGCTGTTTTTT
CAIELVRGGELFF
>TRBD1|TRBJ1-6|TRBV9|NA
TGTGCCAGCAGCGGCCACCCCGGACAGGGGAATAATTCACCCCTCCACTTT
CASSGHPGQGNNSPLHF
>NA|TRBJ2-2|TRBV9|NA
TGTGCCAGCAGCGGAGACAGGACCGCGAACACCGGGGAGCTGTTTTTT
CASSGDRTANTGELFF
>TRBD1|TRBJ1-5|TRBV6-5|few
TGTGCCAGCAGTTACTCGACAGGGCGCAATCAGCCCCAGCATTTT
CASSYSTGRNQPQHF
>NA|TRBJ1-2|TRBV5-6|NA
TGTGCCAGCAGCTCGGGGGGAAACTATGGCTACACCTTC
CASSSGGNYGYTF
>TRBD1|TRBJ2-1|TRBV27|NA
TGTGCCAGCAGTTTATCGATTGGGACAGGGGACAATGAGCAGTTCTTC
CASSLSIGTGDNEQFF
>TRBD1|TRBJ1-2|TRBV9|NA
TGTGCCAGCAGCGCCAGACAGGGGTTCAACTATGGCTACACCTTC
CASSARQGFNYGYTF
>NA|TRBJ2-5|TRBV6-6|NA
TGTGCCAGCAGTTATTTGGACAGACAAGGGACCCAGTACTTC
CASSYLDRQGTQYF
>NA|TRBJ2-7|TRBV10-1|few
TGCGCCAGCAGTGAGTGGCGGGGAGTCTACGAGCAGTACTTC
CASSEWRGVYEQYF
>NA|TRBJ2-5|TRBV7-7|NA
TGTGCCAGCAGCCCCCGGACGGGAGAGACCCAGTACTTC
CASSPRTGETQYF
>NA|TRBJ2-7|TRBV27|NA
TGTGCCAGCAGTTTCGACAGCGGCCCCTACGAGCAGTACTTC
CASSFDSGPYEQYF
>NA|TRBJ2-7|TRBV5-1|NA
TGCGCCAGCAGCCCTGTAGGGATCCCGTCCTACGAGCAGTACTTC
CASSPVGIPSYEQYF
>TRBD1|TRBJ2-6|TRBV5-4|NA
TGTGCCAGCAGCAAGACAGGGATCTCTGGGGCCAACGTCCTGACTTTC
CASSKTGISGANVLTF
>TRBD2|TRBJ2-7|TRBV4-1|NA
TGCGCCAGCAGCCAAGATCGCCGGGGGGGTTGGGCCCACGAGCAGTACTTC
CASSQDRRGGWAHEQYF
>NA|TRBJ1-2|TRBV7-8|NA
TGTGCCAGCAGCTTAGCTCAGGGTAACTATGGCTACACCTTC
CASSLAQGNYGYTF
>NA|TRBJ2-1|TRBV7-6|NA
TGTGCCAGCAGCTTAGGGGGTGGAATAGCGGAACCGGCGGGGCAGTTCTTC
CASSLGGGIAEPAGQFF
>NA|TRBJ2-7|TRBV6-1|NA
TGTGCCAGCAGTGAAGTAGCATCGAGGGAGCAGTACTTC
CASSEVASREQYF
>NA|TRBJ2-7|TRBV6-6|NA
TGTGCCAGCAGTTACTCGGGATTGCGGGGCGAGCAGTACTTC
CASSYSGLRGEQYF
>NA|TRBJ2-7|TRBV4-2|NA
TGTGCCAGCAGCCAAGGGGCGACTTCTACTAGAGAGCAGTACTTC
CASSQGATSTREQYF
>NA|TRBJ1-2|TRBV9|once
TGTGCCAGCAGGACGGGGAGACATGGCTACACCTTC
CASRTGRHGYTF
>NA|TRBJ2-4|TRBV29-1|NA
TGCAGCGCTTCCGGGACTTCTGTGATAGGATCCAAAAACATTCAGTACTTC
CSASGTSVIGSKNIQYF
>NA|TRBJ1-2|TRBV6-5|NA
TGTGCCAGCAGTGAATTAAGGGGCTACACCTTC
CASSELRGYTF
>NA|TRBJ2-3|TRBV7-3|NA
TGTGCCAGCAGCTTATATGGGGATGAGGCAGATACGCAGTATTTT
CASSLYGDEADTQYF
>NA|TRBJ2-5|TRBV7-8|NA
TGTGCCAGCAGCTTAATTGCGGGGACCCAGTACTTC
CASSLIAGTQYF
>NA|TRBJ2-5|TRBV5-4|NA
TGTGCCAGCAGCCCCGGTGGCAGGGGCCAGGGAGAGACCCAGTACTTC
CASSPGGRGQGETQYF
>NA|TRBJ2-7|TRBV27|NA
TGTGCCAGCAGTGTTCCGGGACAACACTACGAGCAGTACTTC
CASSVPGQHYEQYF
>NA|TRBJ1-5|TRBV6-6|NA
TGTGCCAGCAGTTACTCAAGGGGAGGGAGCAATCAGCCCCAGCATTTT
CASSYSRGGSNQPQHF
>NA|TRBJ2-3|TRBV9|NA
TGTGCCAGCAGCGTAGCGAGAACAGAGTTCAGCACAGATACGCAGTATTTT
CASSVARTEFSTDTQYF
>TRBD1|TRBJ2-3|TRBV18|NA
TGTGCCAGCTACTCCACAGGGGGTAGCACAGATACGCAGTATTTT
CASYSTGGSTDTQYF